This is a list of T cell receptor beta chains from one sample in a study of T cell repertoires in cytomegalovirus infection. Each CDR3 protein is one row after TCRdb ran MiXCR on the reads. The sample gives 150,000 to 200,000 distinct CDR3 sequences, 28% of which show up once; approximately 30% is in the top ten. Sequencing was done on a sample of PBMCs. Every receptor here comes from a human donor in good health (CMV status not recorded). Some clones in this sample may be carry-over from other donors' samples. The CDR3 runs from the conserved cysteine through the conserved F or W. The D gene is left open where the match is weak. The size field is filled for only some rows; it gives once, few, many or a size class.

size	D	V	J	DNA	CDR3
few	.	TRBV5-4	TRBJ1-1	TGTGCCAGCAGCTCGGGGGTAGTGGGGGGCACTGAAGCTTTCTTT	CASSSGVVGGTEAFF
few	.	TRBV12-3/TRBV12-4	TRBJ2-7	TGTGCCAGCACCGACCTTTGGGGAAACGAGCAGTACTTC	CASTDLWGNEQYF
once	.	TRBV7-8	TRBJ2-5	TGTGCCAGCAGCCCCCTCCCCACAAGAAGGGAAGAGACCCAGTACTTC	CASSPLPTRREETQYF
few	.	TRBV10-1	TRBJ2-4	TGCGCCAGCAGTTCAGGGCCGAAAAACATTCAGTACTTC	CASSSGPKNIQYF
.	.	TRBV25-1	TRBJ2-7	TGTGCCAGCAGTGAATTTTCCGGGACCCTTTGGTACTTC	CASSEFSGTLWYF
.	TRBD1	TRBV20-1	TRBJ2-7	TGCAGTGCTCAGGGGGTCCACGAGCAGTACTTC	CSAQGVHEQYF
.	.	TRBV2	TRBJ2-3	TGTGCCAGCAGTATTGGGGAAATCACAGATACGCAGTATTTT	CASSIGEITDTQYF
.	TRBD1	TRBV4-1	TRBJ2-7	TGCGCCAGCAGCGCAATAACAGGGGGCAACGAGCAGTACTTC	CASSAITGGNEQYF
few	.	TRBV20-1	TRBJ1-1	TGCAGTGCTAGTTCGCCCATAGGCACTGAAGCTTTCTTT	CSASSPIGTEAFF
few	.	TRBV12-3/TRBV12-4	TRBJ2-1	TGTGCCAGCAGCATGACCGTAGGGGGGCAATACAATGAGCAGTTCTTC	CASSMTVGGQYNEQFF
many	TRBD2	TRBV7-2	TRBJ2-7	TGTGCCAGCAGCTTAGTGAGCGGGGAATCCTCCTACGAGCAGTACTTC	CASSLVSGESSYEQYF
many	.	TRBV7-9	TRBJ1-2	TGTGCCAGCAGCTTAGACGGAGACTATGGCTACACCTTC	CASSLDGDYGYTF
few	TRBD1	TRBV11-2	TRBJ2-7	TGTGCCAGCAGCGTGGGACAGGGGCGTTCCTACGAGCAGTACTTC	CASSVGQGRSYEQYF
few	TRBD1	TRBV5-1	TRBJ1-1	TGCGCCAGCACCTTCCACGACAGGGGGAACACTGAAGCTTTCTTT	CASTFHDRGNTEAFF
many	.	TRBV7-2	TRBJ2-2	TGTGCCAGCAGCCGGGACCTTATCGCGAACACCGGGGAGCTGTTTTTT	CASSRDLIANTGELFF
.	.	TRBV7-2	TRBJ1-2	TGTGCCAGCAGCTTAGAAGCCACTGGGGGCTATGGCTACACCTTC	CASSLEATGGYGYTF
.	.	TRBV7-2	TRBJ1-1	TGTGCCAGCAGCTTAGACGGGGGCGAGGAAATGAACACTGAAGCTTTCTTT	CASSLDGGEEMNTEAFF
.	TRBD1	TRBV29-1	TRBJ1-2	TGCAGCGTATCGGGACAGGGTGATGGCTACACCTTC	CSVSGQGDGYTF
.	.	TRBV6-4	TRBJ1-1	TGTGCCAGCAGTGTGGACGGCAGTGGCGCTGAAGCTTTCTTT	CASSVDGSGAEAFF
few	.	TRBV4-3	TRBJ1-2	TGCGCCAGCAGCCAAGATCTCCGGGGACGCTATGGCTACACCTTC	CASSQDLRGRYGYTF
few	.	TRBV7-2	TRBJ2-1	TGTGCCAGCTTTAACATTGGGAGGTACAATGAGCAGTTCTTC	CASFNIGRYNEQFF
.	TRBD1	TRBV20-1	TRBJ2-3	TGCAGTGCTAGAGTCCTCAAACAGGGGGCAGATACGCAGTATTTT	CSARVLKQGADTQYF
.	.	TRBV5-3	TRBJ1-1	TGTGCCAGCTCCACACTTGAATACACTGAAGCTTTCTTT	CASSTLEYTEAFF
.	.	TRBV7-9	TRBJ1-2	TGTGCCAGCAGCTTAGTAGGGTCCGGCTACACCTTC	CASSLVGSGYTF
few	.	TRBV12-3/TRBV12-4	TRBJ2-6	TGTGCCAGCAAGTTCGGACGCTCTGGGGCCAACGTCCTGACTTTC	CASKFGRSGANVLTF
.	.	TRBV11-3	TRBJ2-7	TGTGCCAGCAGCTTAGGGCCAAGGGACGAGCAGTACTTC	CASSLGPRDEQYF